This T cell receptor (beta chain) was identified during a study of T cell responses to AZD1222 COVID-19 vaccine. Study outcomes and limitations: Every sample of the repertoires postdated the peak T cell response. Targeting of unmutated variant regions was reportedly seen in nearly half of spike-specific TCRs. The donor group comprised mostly white British people and more females; the analysis possibly underestimated clonal diversity.

Repertoires were generated with immunoSEQ multiplex PCR, while TCRdb's copy carries only in-frame clones and drops some. The sample records 42,000 or so clones, 88% being singletons. Details on this clone: Antigen unknown.

The CDR3 runs to 13 residues. Looked up from germline, CDR1 is MDHEN and CDR2 is SYDVKM. V lost 7 bases and J 3 bases, leaving 13 bases between the germline ends. The TCR was taken from an adult who received the MenACWY meningococcal vaccine as a control. The material was peripheral blood, obtained 28 days after the second dose of the MenACWY control vaccine. The chain carries TRBV28 and TRBJ2-7; D is perhaps TRBD1 (5 bases). This CDR3 reads CASKSTAYYEQYF. CDR3 nucleotide sequence: TGTGCCAGCAAATCGACAGCTTACTACGAGCAGTACTTC.